This TCR beta chain was captured in a study of CD8 T cells in ankylosing spondylitis. Study-level findings and limits: Disease-associated clonotypes exhibited CD8+ identity and were relatively infrequent in peripheral blood. Made up of 7 to 9 highly homologous variants, a TCR beta motif appeared characteristic of ankylosing spondylitis blood.

V lost 5 bases and J 2 bases, leaving 11 bases between the germline ends. The CDR3 runs to 13 residues. Germline CDR1 DFQATT, CDR2 SNEGSKA (reference sequence). In this sample, this clonotype turned up a few times. Its target is not known. With molecular barcodes, quantitative 5'-RACE was used to make the TCR beta libraries. TCRdb recomputed calls from the 5' RACE reads with MiXCR, one row per CDR3 protein. The table lists 700,000 to 850,000 distinct CDR3 sequences, 12% of them singletons. This receptor was obtained from a male donor with ankylosing spondylitis. The chain employs TRBV20-1 and TRBJ2-3; D remains ambiguous. The sequencing input was blood, either unsorted or a sorted T cell fraction (not recorded which). This CDR3 reads CSAHNRITDTQYF. The DNA for the CDR3 is TGCAGTGCTCACAACCGAATCACAGATACGCAGTATTTT.